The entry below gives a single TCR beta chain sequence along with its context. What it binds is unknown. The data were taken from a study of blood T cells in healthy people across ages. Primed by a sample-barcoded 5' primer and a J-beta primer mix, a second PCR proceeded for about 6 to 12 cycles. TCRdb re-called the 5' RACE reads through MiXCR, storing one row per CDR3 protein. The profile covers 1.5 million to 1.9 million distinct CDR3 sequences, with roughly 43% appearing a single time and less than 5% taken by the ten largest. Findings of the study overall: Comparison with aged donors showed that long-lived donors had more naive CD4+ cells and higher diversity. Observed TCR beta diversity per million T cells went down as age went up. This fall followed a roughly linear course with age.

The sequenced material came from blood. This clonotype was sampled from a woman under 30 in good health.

CDR3 amino acids: CSARVSRSWSYNEQFF. DNA for the CDR3: TGCAGTGCTAGAGTCTCTCGTAGCTGGTCCTACAATGAGCAGTTCTTC. The chain links TRBV20-1 to TRBJ2-1; D gene ambiguous. CDR3 length: 16 amino acids. CDR1 is DFQATT and CDR2 is SNEGSKA in the germline V gene (reference sequence). V lost 1 base to trimming and J lost 1 base, with 14 bases between them.